A selection of T cell receptor beta chains follows, all from one sample in a study of response to subunit inactivated influenza vaccine. TCRdb itself ran the RT-PCR reads through MiXCR, one entry per CDR3 protein. This table holds 500,000 to 600,000 distinct CDR3 sequences, about 11% found once. The sample also formed part of further work on T cells expressing NK-cell markers.

This sample comprised PBMCs from blood, obtained on the day of vaccination. The receptors originated from a man aged 50 to 60 who received an inactivated influenza vaccine. Each CDR3 is given with its conserved first and last residue. The D gene is left open where the match is weak. Only some rows state a clone size, as once, few, many or a class for expanded clones.

>-|TRBJ2-3|-|TRBV7-3
CASSINPADTQYF
TGTGCCAGCAGCATTAACCCGGCAGATACGCAGTATTTT
>-|TRBJ2-2|-|TRBV7-9
CARSSTGELFF
TGTGCCAGGAGTTCCACCGGGGAGCTGTTTTTT
>-|TRBJ2-7|-|TRBV7-2
CASSFTLGGSYEQYF
TGTGCCAGCAGCTTTACCCTGGGGGGTTCCTACGAGCAGTACTTC
>-|TRBJ2-1|TRBD1|TRBV24-1
CATSDFTGATNEQFF
TGTGCCACCAGTGATTTTACAGGGGCCACGAATGAGCAGTTCTTC
>few|TRBJ2-7|TRBD1|TRBV3-1
CASSQTQGTAYEQYF
TGTGCCAGCAGCCAAACACAGGGGACCGCCTACGAGCAGTACTTC
>few|TRBJ1-1|-|TRBV5-1
CASTLGESNAEAFF
TGCGCCAGCACCCTCGGGGAATCCAACGCTGAAGCTTTCTTT
>many|TRBJ2-2|-|TRBV7-9
CASSFFGEFHTGELFF
TGTGCCAGCAGCTTTTTTGGCGAGTTCCACACCGGGGAGCTGTTTTTT
>few|TRBJ1-2|TRBD1|TRBV7-9
CASSRQGGSVGGYTF
TGTGCCAGCAGCCGACAGGGAGGGAGCGTAGGTGGCTACACCTTC
>-|TRBJ2-1|TRBD2|TRBV4-3
CASSQDVGLAGYNEQFF
TGCGCCAGCAGCCAAGATGTGGGACTAGCGGGGTACAATGAGCAGTTCTTC
>many|TRBJ1-2|TRBD1|TRBV4-3
CASSQDQDRVMDGYTF
TGCGCCAGCAGCCAAGACCAGGACAGGGTAATGGATGGCTACACCTTC
>-|TRBJ2-1|-|TRBV6-2/TRBV6-3
CASSYSRRLGFYNEQFF
TGTGCCAGCAGTTACTCTAGACGGCTGGGATTCTACAATGAGCAGTTCTTC
>-|TRBJ2-3|TRBD2|TRBV7-2
CASSQQAGAFTDTQYF
TGTGCCAGCAGCCAGCAAGCGGGGGCTTTCACAGATACGCAGTATTTT
>few|TRBJ2-2|TRBD1|TRBV4-2
CASSLQGQGWNTGELFF
TGTGCCAGCAGCCTCCAAGGACAGGGTTGGAACACCGGGGAGCTGTTTTTT
>many|TRBJ1-5|-|TRBV11-2
CASSLDIAQPQHF
TGTGCCAGCAGCTTAGATATCGCCCAGCCCCAGCATTTT
>many|TRBJ2-3|TRBD1|TRBV29-1
CSGGLGQTTDTQYF
TGCAGCGGGGGCCTGGGACAGACAACAGATACGCAGTATTTT
>-|TRBJ1-1|-|TRBV5-1
CASSPHSGSEAFF
TGCGCCAGCAGTCCCCACTCCGGCAGTGAAGCTTTCTTT
>-|TRBJ1-1|TRBD1|TRBV5-1
CASNRQGNANTEAFF
TGCGCCAGCAACCGACAGGGAAATGCGAACACTGAAGCTTTCTTT
>-|TRBJ1-6|-|TRBV5-1
CASSLESQGSSPLHF
TGCGCCAGCAGCTTGGAGTCTCAGGGCTCCTCACCCCTCCACTTT
>-|TRBJ2-3|-|TRBV6-1
CASSKRRAGGDTQYF
TGTGCCAGCAGCAAGAGGAGGGCCGGTGGAGATACGCAGTATTTT
>-|TRBJ2-2|TRBD1|TRBV5-5
CASSLIGQEAGELFF
TGTGCCAGCAGCTTGATAGGACAGGAGGCCGGGGAGCTGTTTTTT
>few|TRBJ2-1|TRBD2|TRBV20-1
CSARASSGRYNEQFF
TGCAGTGCTAGAGCGAGTAGCGGGAGATACAATGAGCAGTTCTTC
>once|TRBJ2-5|-|TRBV7-9
CASSLIRTQETQYF
TGTGCCAGCAGCTTAATACGGACCCAAGAGACCCAGTACTTC
>few|TRBJ2-3|TRBD2|TRBV10-3
CAISVAGARTDTQYF
TGTGCCATCAGCGTAGCGGGGGCTCGCACAGATACGCAGTATTTT
>many|TRBJ2-1|-|TRBV6-1
CASCLAIGGSYNEQFF
TGTGCCAGCTGCCTGGCGATAGGGGGGAGTTACAATGAGCAGTTCTTC
>many|TRBJ2-3|TRBD2|TRBV14
CASSQQREGTQYF
TGTGCCAGCAGCCAACAGCGGGAGGGGACGCAGTATTTT
>-|TRBJ1-1|-|TRBV28
CASSLSTPTVEAFF
TGTGCCAGCAGTTTATCAACGCCGACAGTTGAAGCTTTCTTT
>few|TRBJ2-2|-|TRBV7-9
CASTLDSYTGELFF
TGTGCCAGCACCTTGGACAGTTACACCGGGGAGCTGTTTTTT
>few|TRBJ2-2|TRBD2|TRBV7-2
CASSLTSDRGELFF
TGTGCCAGCAGCCTGACTAGCGACCGCGGGGAGCTGTTTTTT
>many|TRBJ2-2|-|TRBV10-3
CAISEPHSDAGELFF
TGTGCCATCAGTGAGCCGCACTCGGACGCCGGGGAGCTGTTTTTT
>-|TRBJ2-7|TRBD2|TRBV2
CASSHWGRMGLDAYEQYF
TGTGCCAGCAGTCATTGGGGAAGGATGGGACTAGACGCCTACGAGCAGTACTTC
>-|TRBJ2-3|-|TRBV28
CAIRAASTDTQYF
TGTGCCATTCGGGCAGCTAGCACAGATACGCAGTATTTT
>-|TRBJ2-1|-|TRBV13
CASSLMFGGSYNEQFF
TGTGCCAGCAGCTTGATGTTTGGGGGCAGCTACAATGAGCAGTTCTTC
>few|TRBJ2-7|-|TRBV10-3
CAIGGGEEQYF
TGTGCCATCGGAGGTGGGGAAGAGCAGTACTTC
>few|TRBJ2-1|TRBD2|TRBV28
CASSLETGTSGGLYNEQFF
TGTGCCAGCAGTTTAGAAACCGGGACTAGCGGGGGGCTCTACAATGAGCAGTTCTTC
>few|TRBJ2-1|TRBD2|TRBV20-1
CSARGTSGSNEQFF
TGCAGTGCTAGAGGGACTAGCGGGTCTAATGAGCAGTTCTTC
>-|TRBJ2-3|-|TRBV3-1
CASSQRLNVDTQYF
TGTGCCAGCAGCCAAAGACTCAATGTGGATACGCAGTATTTT
>few|TRBJ2-2|-|TRBV5-4
CASSLAVGAVDTGELFF
TGTGCCAGCAGCTTGGCCGTGGGGGCGGTGGACACCGGGGAGCTGTTTTTT
>many|TRBJ1-2|-|TRBV18
CASSPPSGAFYGYTF
TGTGCCAGCTCACCACCGTCAGGGGCCTTCTATGGCTACACCTTC
>-|TRBJ1-1|TRBD1|TRBV6-6
CASKETGSTEAFF
TGTGCCAGCAAAGAGACAGGGTCCACTGAAGCTTTCTTT